This TCR beta chain is drawn from a study of T cells in Graves' hyperthyroidism and ophthalmopathy (dated by TCRdb to between 2018 and 2021). Some background on the complete study: Peripheral blood samples were taken at the time of initial diagnosis, prior to any treatment. A discovery cohort of about a hundred patients, roughly 43 with Graves' ophthalmopathy and 57 with stable Graves' hyperthyroidism, was used to find distinguishing TCR V-J signatures. In about 6 Graves' hyperthyroidism patients, the study also compared T-cell repertoires from thyroid tissue with T-cell repertoires from blood. Once sampling was done, hyperthyroidism patients were given methimazole at a starting dose of 30 mg daily, whereas ophthalmopathy patients were given high-dose intravenous methylprednisolone. The paper reports TCR Vbeta CDR3 sequencing of 130 to 150 peripheral blood samples: approximately 41 ophthalmopathy, some 80 hyperthyroidism and around 17 progressor patients. The 75 to 100 discovery patients were randomly split 7:3 into training and test sets. Whether ophthalmopathy could be predicted prospectively was tested in an independent validation cohort made up of approximately 19 hyperthyroidism patients plus 17 patients who later progressed to ophthalmopathy.

From the germline V gene, CDR1 is KGHSH and CDR2 is LQKENI. CDR3 length: 15 amino acids, cysteine to phenylalanine. The entry retains the CDR3 DNA only, 45 bases that are in frame from base 1. Cut back by 1 base and 1 base, the V and J ends lie 10 bases apart. Findings and caveats that apply to the study as a whole: A model built on a 13 V-J signature distinguished ophthalmopathy from stable hyperthyroidism, reaching around 87% sensitivity and about 81% specificity in cross-validation and 80%/75% in testing. Sample size was not statistically predetermined, and investigators were not blinded to group allocation. In validation, the model predicted progression to ophthalmopathy with roughly 70% sensitivity and about 73% specificity, a median of 6.5 months before onset. Blood samples also contained most of the expanded thyroid clonotypes (frequency above 0.001), which suggests that blood repertoires may reflect thyroid immune responses.

About this clonotype: Its antigen remains unidentified. No qualities accompany the bases; no much larger clone lies one base away.

Moderately to severely active disease, a Clinical Activity Score of at least 3, a NOSPECS grade of at least 4, and a duration under 3 months were present in ophthalmopathy patients. Exclusion was applied to patients with uncontrolled infections, other autoimmune diseases, pregnancy or lactation. Diagnoses were established on the basis of clinical symptoms, serum thyroxine and TRAb, thyroid ultrasound, and orbital computed tomography. PBMCs were isolated from 7.5 to 10 ml of fresh peripheral blood by Ficoll-Paque density gradient centrifugation. Total RNA was extracted with Trizol reagent, and quality was checked on an Agilent 2100 Bioanalyzer. The TCR beta CDR3 regions were amplified from the RNA transcripts. For the first round of RT-PCR on the TCR CDR3, the HTBI primer set was used together with the Qiagen OneStep RT-PCR kit. Libraries were constructed in a second round of multiplex PCR, after which size selection and purification were carried out. Libraries were sequenced paired-end with 100 bp reads on an Illumina HiSeq2000. Concerning the study's data processing: SOAPnuke was used to process the raw data, removing reads that contained adapters or uncalled bases, had a mean Phred below 15, or lacked an exact match to the constant primer or identifier. High-quality paired reads were merged with COPE v1.2.5, and unique nucleotide sequences were defined as clonotypes. MiTCR v1.1 was used to align the clonotypes against IMGT TRBV, TRBD and TRBJ reference segments. Only V-J combinations with frequency above 0.0001, covering 99% to 99.2% of repertoires, were analysed. The TCS score was defined as F50 (clonal expansion) divided by E x V (chaos), with BLOSUM62-based TCRdist calculated between CDR3 peptides within each V-J. Welch's t-statistics and random forest reduced around 520 V-J features to 13, which were used in a naive Bayes classifier (R e1071). TCRdb passed the public sequencing reads through fastp at Q25 and MiXCR, retaining productive beta sequences. CDR3 protein sequences are deduplicated, and each keeps its most common genes and DNA. The V and J calls, along with clone size, are taken from TCRdb and not from the paper's own processing. The sample table shows hundreds of thousands of distinct CDR3 sequences, and about 16% are seen once. Around 3.3% of the sample is taken by the ten largest.

Material: blood. The rearranged chain carries TRBV18 and TRBJ2-5, with the D gene too uncertain to name. The sequence was obtained from a woman in her thirties or forties with Graves' ophthalmopathy. For the CDR3, the sequence is CASSPLIETQETQYF. The DNA sequence follows: TGTGCCAGCTCACCACTAATAGAAACCCAAGAGACCCAGTACTTC. Full variable domain (CDR3 extended with the reference TRBV18 and TRBJ2-5 proteins): NAGVMQNPRHLVRRRGQEARLRCSPMKGHSHVYWYRQLPEEGLKFMVYLQKENIIDESGMPKERFSAEFPKEGPSILRIQQVVRGDSAAYFCASSPLIETQETQYFGPGTRLLVL.